The T cell receptor beta chain described here comes from a study of T cells after yellow fever vaccination. About this clonotype itself: The antigen remains unidentified.

Template switching by 5'RACE produced TCR cDNA, adding a universal primer site and UMIs. Each CDR3 protein is one row after TCRdb ran MiXCR on the 5' RACE reads. This sample has approximately 300,000 distinct CDR3 sequences, with around 6.8% found just once. Overall study findings and caveats: Abundant bulk-population clonotypes could contaminate the FACS-sorted repertoires.

This CDR3 is built from 16 residues. Losses at the gene ends were 6 bases for V and 1 base for J; bases not matched to a gene: 8. The J gene is TRBJ2-5, the V gene TRBV12-3 or TRBV12-4, with 10 bases that match TRBD2. The receptor's source is a man aged 18 to 30 who received the YFV17D yellow fever vaccine. Source: PBMCs, taken roughly 47 days after the first yellow fever vaccination. CDR3 sequence: CASRGLAEGFQETQYF. Written as DNA, the CDR3 is TGTGCCAGCAGAGGACTAGCGGAGGGATTCCAAGAGACCCAGTACTTC.